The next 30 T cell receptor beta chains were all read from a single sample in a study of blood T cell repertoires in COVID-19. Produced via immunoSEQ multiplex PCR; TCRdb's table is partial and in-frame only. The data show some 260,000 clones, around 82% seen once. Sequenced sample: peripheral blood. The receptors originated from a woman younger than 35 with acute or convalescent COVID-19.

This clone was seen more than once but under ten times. In nucleotides, the CDR3 is TGTGCCAGCAGCTTGATGTCCGGGACAGCCTCCTACGAGCAGTACTTC. Translation gives CASSLMSGTASYEQYF. This rearrangement joins TRBV5-8 to TRBJ2-7, with 7 bases aligning to TRBD1. The CDR3 sequence is 16 residues long. V lost 1 base to trimming and J lost 0 bases; unmatched junction nucleotides: 7. Germline V gives CDR1 SGHTS, CDR2 YDEGEE.

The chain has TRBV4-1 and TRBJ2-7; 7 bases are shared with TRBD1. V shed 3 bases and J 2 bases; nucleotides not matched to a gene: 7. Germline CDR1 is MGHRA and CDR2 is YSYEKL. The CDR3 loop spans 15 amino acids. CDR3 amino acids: CASSHNGQAAYEQYF. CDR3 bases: TGCGCCAGCAGCCATAACGGACAGGCTGCCTACGAGCAGTACTTC.

The CDR3 spells CASRNGQARVLSGYTF. For the CDR3, the DNA is TGTGCCAGCAGGAACGGACAGGCCCGCGTCCTCTCTGGCTACACCTTC. This chain uses TRBV28 with TRBJ1-2, with 7 bases that match TRBD1. This CDR3 has 16 amino acids. With V trimmed by 6 bases and J by 7 bases, 17 bases remained unmatched. Germline CDR1 and CDR2: MDHEN and SYDVKM.

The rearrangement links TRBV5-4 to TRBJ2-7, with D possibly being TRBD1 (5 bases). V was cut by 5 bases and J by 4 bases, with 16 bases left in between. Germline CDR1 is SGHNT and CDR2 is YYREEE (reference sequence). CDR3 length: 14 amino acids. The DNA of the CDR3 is TGTGCCAGCAGTCCGAGATCCAGGGTTTACGAGCAGTACTTC. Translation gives CASSPRSRVYEQYF.

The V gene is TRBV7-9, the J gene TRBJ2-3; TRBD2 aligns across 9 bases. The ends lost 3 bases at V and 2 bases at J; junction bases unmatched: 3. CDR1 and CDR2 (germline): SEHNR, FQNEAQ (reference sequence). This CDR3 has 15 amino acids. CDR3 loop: CASSFLAGDTDTQYF. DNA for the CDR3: TGTGCCAGCAGCTTTTTAGCGGGGGACACAGATACGCAGTATTTT.

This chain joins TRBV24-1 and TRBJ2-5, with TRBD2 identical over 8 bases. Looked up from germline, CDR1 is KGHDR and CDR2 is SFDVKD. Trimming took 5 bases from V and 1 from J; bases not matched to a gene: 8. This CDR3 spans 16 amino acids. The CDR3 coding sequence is TGTGCCACCAGTGGCAGCGGGAGTATTCCCCAAGAGACCCAGTACTTC. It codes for CATSGSGSIPQETQYF.

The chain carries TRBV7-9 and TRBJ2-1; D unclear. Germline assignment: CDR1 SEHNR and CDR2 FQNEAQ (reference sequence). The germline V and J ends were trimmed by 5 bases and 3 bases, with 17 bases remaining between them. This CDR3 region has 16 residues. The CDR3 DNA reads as TGTGCCAGCAGCCAAACCCTTGGTGGCGGCTACAATGAGCAGTTCTTC. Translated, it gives CASSQTLGGGYNEQFF.

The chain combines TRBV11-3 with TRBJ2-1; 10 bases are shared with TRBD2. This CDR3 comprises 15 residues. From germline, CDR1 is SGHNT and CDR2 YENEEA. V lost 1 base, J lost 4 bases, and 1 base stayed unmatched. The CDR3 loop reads CASSLGTSGYNEQFF. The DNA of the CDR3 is TGTGCCAGCAGCTTAGGGACTAGCGGTTACAATGAGCAGTTCTTC.

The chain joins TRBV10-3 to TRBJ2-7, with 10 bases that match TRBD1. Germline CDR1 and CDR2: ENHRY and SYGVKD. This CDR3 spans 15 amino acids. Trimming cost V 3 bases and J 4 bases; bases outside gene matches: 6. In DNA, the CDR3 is TGTGCCATCAGTGAACCGACAGGGGGCAATTACGAGCAGTACTTC. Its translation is CAISEPTGGNYEQYF.

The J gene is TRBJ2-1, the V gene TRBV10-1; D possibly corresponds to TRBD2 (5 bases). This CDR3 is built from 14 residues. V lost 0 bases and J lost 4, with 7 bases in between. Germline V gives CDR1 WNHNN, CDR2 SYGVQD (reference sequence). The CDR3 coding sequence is TGCGCCAGCAGTGAGTCGACGGGATACAATGAGCAGTTCTTC. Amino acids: CASSESTGYNEQFF.

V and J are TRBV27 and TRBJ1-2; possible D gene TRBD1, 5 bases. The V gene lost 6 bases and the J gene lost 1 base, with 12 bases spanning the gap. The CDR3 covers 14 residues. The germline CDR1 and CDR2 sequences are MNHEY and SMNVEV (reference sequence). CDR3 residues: CASSPSGGNYGYTF. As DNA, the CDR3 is TGTGCCAGCAGCCCCAGCGGGGGTAACTATGGCTACACCTTC.

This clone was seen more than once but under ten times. The CDR3 DNA follows: TGTGCCAGTAACGGGCGGGACACTGAAGCTTTCTTT. Translating it yields CASNGRDTEAFF. V usage is TRBV19 and J usage is TRBJ1-1; D uncertain. The CDR3 is made up of 12 amino acids. The V end lost 7 bases, the J end lost 3 bases, and 9 bases lay between the germline ends. Germline V gene sequence: CDR1 LNHDA, CDR2 SQIVND (reference sequence).

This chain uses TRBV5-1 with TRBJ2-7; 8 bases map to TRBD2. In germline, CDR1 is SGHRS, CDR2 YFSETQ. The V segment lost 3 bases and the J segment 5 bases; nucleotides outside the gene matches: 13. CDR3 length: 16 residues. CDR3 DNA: TGCGCCAGCAGCTCCTGGGCCAGCGGGAGCTTCAACGAGCAGTACTTC. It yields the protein CASSSWASGSFNEQYF.

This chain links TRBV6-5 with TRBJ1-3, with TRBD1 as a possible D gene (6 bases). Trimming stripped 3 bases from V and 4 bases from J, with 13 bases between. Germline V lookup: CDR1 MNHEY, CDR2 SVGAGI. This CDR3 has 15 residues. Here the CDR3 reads CASSYGGARGNTIYF. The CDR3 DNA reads TGTGCCAGCAGTTATGGGGGGGCGAGAGGAAACACCATATATTTT.

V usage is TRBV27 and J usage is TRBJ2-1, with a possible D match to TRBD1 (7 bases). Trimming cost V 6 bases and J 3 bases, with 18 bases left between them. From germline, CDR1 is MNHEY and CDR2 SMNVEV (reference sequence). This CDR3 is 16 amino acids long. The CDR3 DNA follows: TGTGCCAGCAGCCCTGGCGGGACAGACCTCTACAATGAGCAGTTCTTC. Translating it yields CASSPGGTDLYNEQFF.

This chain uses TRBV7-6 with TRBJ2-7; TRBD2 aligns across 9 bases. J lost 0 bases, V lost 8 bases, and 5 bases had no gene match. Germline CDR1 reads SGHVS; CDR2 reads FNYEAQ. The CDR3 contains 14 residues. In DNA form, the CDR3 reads TGTGCCAGCGGCCTAGCGGGGAGCTCCTACGAGCAGTACTTC. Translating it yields CASGLAGSSYEQYF.

This CDR3 reads CSASSGTGLIRGSYNSPLHF. The CDR3 nucleotides are TGCAGTGCTAGTTCTGGGACAGGGCTAATACGCGGCTCCTATAATTCACCCCTCCACTTT. The J gene is TRBJ1-6, the V gene TRBV20-1, with 9 bases lining up with TRBD1. After removal of 3 bases from V and 0 bases from J, the junction contained 15 bases not matched to a gene. The CDR3 sequence is 20 residues long. CDR1 and CDR2 (germline): DFQATT, SNEGSKA (reference sequence).

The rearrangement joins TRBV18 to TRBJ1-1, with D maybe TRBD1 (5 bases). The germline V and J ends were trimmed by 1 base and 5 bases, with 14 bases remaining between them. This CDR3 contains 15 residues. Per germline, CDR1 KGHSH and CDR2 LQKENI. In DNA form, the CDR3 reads TGTGCCAGCTCACCACGGAGGGGCGCGGGGACTGAAGCTTTCTTT. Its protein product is CASSPRRGAGTEAFF.

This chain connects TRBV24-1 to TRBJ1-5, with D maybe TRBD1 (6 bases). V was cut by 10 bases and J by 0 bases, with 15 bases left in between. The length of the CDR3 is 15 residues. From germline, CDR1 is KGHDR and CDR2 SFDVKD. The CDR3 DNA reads TGTGCCACTGCAGGGGATTCAGATAGCAATCAGCCCCAGCATTTT. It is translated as CATAGDSDSNQPQHF.

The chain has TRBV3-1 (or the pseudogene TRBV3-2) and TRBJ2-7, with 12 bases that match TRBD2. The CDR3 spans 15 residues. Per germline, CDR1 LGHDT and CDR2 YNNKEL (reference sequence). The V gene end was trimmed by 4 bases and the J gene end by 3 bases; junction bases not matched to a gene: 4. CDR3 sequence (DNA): TGTGCCAGCAGCCGGACTAGCGGGATTGGCTACGAGCAGTACTTC. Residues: CASSRTSGIGYEQYF.

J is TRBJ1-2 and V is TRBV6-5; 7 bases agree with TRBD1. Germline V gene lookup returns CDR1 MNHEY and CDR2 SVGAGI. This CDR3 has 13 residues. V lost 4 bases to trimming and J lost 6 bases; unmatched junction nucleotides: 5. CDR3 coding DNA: TGTGCCAGCAGTTTGCAGGGGGGCGATGGCTACACCTTC. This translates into CASSLQGGDGYTF.

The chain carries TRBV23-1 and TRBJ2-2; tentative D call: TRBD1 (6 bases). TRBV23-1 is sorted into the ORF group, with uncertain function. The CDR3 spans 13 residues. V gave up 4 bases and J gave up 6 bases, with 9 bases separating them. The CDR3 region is CASSPGVSGELFF. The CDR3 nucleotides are TGCGCCAGCAGTCCAGGGGTCTCCGGGGAGCTGTTTTTT.

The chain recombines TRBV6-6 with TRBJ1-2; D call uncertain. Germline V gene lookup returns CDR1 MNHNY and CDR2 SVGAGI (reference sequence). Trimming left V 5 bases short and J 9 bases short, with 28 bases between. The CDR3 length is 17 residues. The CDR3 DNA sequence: TGTGCCAGCAGTCCTCTAATGATTGGTGATTCTTTTTCGCGCTACACCTTC. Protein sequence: CASSPLMIGDSFSRYTF.

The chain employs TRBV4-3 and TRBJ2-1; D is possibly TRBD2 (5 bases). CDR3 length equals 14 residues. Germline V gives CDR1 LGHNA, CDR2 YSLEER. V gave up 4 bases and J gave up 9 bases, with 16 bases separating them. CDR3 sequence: CASSPAGNVGEQFF. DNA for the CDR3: TGCGCCAGCAGCCCGGCCGGGAATGTGGGTGAGCAGTTCTTC.

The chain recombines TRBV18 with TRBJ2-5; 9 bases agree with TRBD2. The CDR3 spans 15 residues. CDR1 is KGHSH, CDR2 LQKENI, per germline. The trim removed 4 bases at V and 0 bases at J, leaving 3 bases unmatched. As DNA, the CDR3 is TGTGCCAGCTCACTTAGCGGGAGTTACCAAGAGACCCAGTACTTC. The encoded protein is CASSLSGSYQETQYF.

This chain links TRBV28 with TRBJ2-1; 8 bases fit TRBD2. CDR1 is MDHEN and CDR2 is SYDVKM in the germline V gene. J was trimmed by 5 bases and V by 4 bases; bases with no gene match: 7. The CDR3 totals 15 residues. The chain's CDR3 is CASSSGLADNNEQFF. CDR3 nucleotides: TGTGCCAGCAGTTCCGGACTAGCAGACAACAATGAGCAGTTCTTC.

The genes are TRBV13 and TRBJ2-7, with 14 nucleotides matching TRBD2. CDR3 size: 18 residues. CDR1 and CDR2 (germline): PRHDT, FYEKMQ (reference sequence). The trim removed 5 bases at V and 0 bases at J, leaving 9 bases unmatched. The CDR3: CASSPRPGTSGSSYEQYF. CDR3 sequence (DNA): TGTGCCAGCAGCCCACGACCCGGGACTAGCGGGAGCTCCTACGAGCAGTACTTC. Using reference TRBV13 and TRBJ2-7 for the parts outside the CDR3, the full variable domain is AAGVIQSPRHLIKEKRETATLKCYPIPRHDTVYWYQQGPGQDPQFLISFYEKMQSDKGSIPDRFSAQQFSDYHSELNMSSLELGDSALYFCASSPRPGTSGSSYEQYFGPGTRLTVT.

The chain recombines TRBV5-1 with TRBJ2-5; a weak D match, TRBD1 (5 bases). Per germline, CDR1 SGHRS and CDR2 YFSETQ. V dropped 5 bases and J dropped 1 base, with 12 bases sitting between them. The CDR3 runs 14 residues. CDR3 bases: TGCGCCAGCAGAGGACAAACCTCCCAAGAGACCCAGTACTTC. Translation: CASRGQTSQETQYF.

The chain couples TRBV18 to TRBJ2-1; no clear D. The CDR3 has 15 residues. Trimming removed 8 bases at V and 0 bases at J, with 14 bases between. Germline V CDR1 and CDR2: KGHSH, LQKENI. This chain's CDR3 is CASHSQRYSYNEQFF. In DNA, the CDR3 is TGTGCCAGCCATTCCCAGAGGTACTCCTACAATGAGCAGTTCTTC.

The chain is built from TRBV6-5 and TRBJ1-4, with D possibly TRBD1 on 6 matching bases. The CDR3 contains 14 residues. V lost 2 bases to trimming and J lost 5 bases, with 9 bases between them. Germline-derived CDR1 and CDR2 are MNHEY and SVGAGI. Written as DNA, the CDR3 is TGTGCCAGCAGTTACGAGGGGGGGAATGAAAAACTGTTTTTT. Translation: CASSYEGGNEKLFF.